This is a list of T cell receptor beta chains from one sample in a study of blood T cells in healthy people across ages. TCRdb recomputed calls from the 5' RACE reads with MiXCR, one row per CDR3 protein. The repertoire holds some 1.5 million distinct CDR3 sequences, 28% seen once, with more than 6% in the top ten. Source material: blood. The receptors derive from a woman younger than 45 in good health. Both conserved end residues are part of each CDR3. A D gene is named only where the DNA matches it firmly. Size is stated for part of the rows, as once, few or many counts, or as a class when the clone is expanded.

D: TRBD2; V: TRBV12-5; size: -; J: TRBJ2-4; CDR3: CASGSSGVKNIQYF; DNA: TGTGCTAGTGGTTCTAGCGGGGTCAAAAACATTCAGTACTTC
D: -; V: TRBV5-1; size: -; J: TRBJ2-1; CDR3: CASSFSSPGSEQFF; DNA: TGCGCCAGCAGCTTTTCTTCTCCGGGCAGTGAGCAGTTCTTC
D: -; V: TRBV2; size: few; J: TRBJ1-4; CDR3: CASREQREKLFF; DNA: TGTGCCAGCCGGGAGCAACGTGAAAAACTGTTTTTT
D: -; V: TRBV29-1; size: -; J: TRBJ2-3; CDR3: CSVEDPLAQDTQYF; DNA: TGCAGCGTTGAAGATCCCCTAGCGCAGGATACGCAGTATTTT
D: TRBD2; V: TRBV4-3; size: -; J: TRBJ2-1; CDR3: CASSQDLAGDYNEQFF; DNA: TGCGCCAGCAGCCAAGATCTAGCGGGAGACTACAATGAGCAGTTCTTC
D: -; V: TRBV9; size: few; J: TRBJ2-7; CDR3: CASSVEPGSSYEQYF; DNA: TGTGCCAGCAGCGTAGAACCAGGGAGCTCCTACGAGCAGTACTTC
D: -; V: TRBV29-1; size: few; J: TRBJ2-5; CDR3: CSADTRGINEQYF; DNA: TGCAGCGCTGATACCCGGGGGATTAATGAGCAGTACTTC
D: TRBD2; V: TRBV2; size: once; J: TRBJ2-5; CDR3: CASSGRTRVEQYF; DNA: TGTGCCAGCAGTGGGCGGACTAGGGTTGAGCAGTACTTC
D: TRBD2; V: TRBV7-3; size: -; J: TRBJ2-2; CDR3: CASSSPGLVSTEELFF; DNA: TGTGCCAGCAGCTCCCCGGGACTAGTGTCGACCGAGGAGCTGTTTTTT
D: TRBD2; V: TRBV6-6; size: -; J: TRBJ2-3; CDR3: CASSYGSGGDADTQYF; DNA: TGTGCCAGCAGTTACGGTAGCGGGGGCGACGCAGATACGCAGTATTTT
D: TRBD1; V: TRBV20-1; size: few; J: TRBJ1-1; CDR3: CSARDPGTVENTEAFF; DNA: TGCAGTGCTAGAGATCCTGGGACAGTTGAGAACACTGAAGCTTTCTTT
D: -; V: TRBV12-5; size: many; J: TRBJ2-1; CDR3: CASGSLNEQFF; DNA: TGTGCTAGTGGTTCCCTTAATGAGCAGTTCTTC
D: -; V: TRBV29-1; size: -; J: TRBJ2-3; CDR3: CTILRTRGTDAQYF; DNA: TGCACCATTCTACGGACCAGGGGCACAGATGCGCAGTATTTT
D: -; V: TRBV5-1; size: once; J: TRBJ2-1; CDR3: CASSLAIANEQFF; DNA: TGCGCCAGCAGCTTGGCCATAGCGAATGAGCAGTTCTTC
D: TRBD1; V: TRBV10-1; size: few; J: TRBJ2-7; CDR3: CASSANRGIEQYF; DNA: TGCGCCAGCAGTGCCAACAGGGGGATCGAGCAGTACTTC
D: TRBD2; V: TRBV7-2; size: -; J: TRBJ2-1; CDR3: CASSLTIARLAGFSYNEQFF; DNA: TGTGCCAGCAGCTTAACGATAGCACGACTAGCGGGGTTCTCCTACAATGAGCAGTTCTTC
D: -; V: TRBV5-5; size: many; J: TRBJ2-7; CDR3: CASSWGGRATLYEQYF; DNA: TGTGCCAGCAGCTGGGGCGGCAGGGCGACCCTCTACGAGCAGTACTTC
D: TRBD2; V: TRBV10-1; size: -; J: TRBJ2-1; CDR3: CASSDIAGGAYNGQFF; DNA: TGCGCCAGCAGCGATATAGCGGGAGGCGCCTACAATGGGCAGTTCTTC
D: TRBD2; V: TRBV28; size: few; J: TRBJ2-7; CDR3: CASSLRGLAGFNEQYF; DNA: TGTGCCAGTAGCCTAAGGGGACTAGCGGGGTTCAACGAGCAGTACTTC
D: -; V: TRBV10-3; size: few; J: TRBJ2-1; CDR3: CAISTTGQNEQFF; DNA: TGTGCCATCAGTACCACGGGTCAAAATGAGCAGTTCTTC
D: TRBD2; V: TRBV7-9; size: few; J: TRBJ2-1; CDR3: CASSLWTSVGNEQFF; DNA: TGTGCCAGCAGCTTATGGACTAGCGTCGGGAATGAGCAGTTCTTC
D: -; V: TRBV15; size: -; J: TRBJ2-2; CDR3: CATSREEDSWTGERFF; DNA: TGTGCCACCAGCAGAGAAGAAGACTCTTGGACCGGGGAGCGGTTTTTT
D: -; V: TRBV21-1; size: many; J: TRBJ1-2; CDR3: CASSTRQGASYGYTF; DNA: TGTGCCAGCAGCACAAGACAGGGGGCCTCCTATGGCTACACCTTC
D: TRBD1; V: TRBV29-1; size: -; J: TRBJ1-1; CDR3: CSVSPGQGGNTEAFF; DNA: TGCAGCGTCTCTCCGGGACAGGGGGGGAACACTGAAGCTTTCTTT
D: -; V: TRBV19; size: -; J: TRBJ1-1; CDR3: CASKKPGTLNTEAFF; DNA: TGTGCCAGTAAGAAACCCGGGACACTCAACACTGAAGCTTTCTTT
D: -; V: TRBV5-1; size: -; J: TRBJ1-1; CDR3: CASSLAGGHGGTEAFF; DNA: TGCGCCAGCAGCTTGGCCGGTGGACACGGAGGGACTGAAGCTTTCTTT
D: -; V: TRBV29-1; size: few; J: TRBJ2-5; CDR3: CSVESGVETQYF; DNA: TGCAGCGTTGAGTCAGGGGTCGAGACCCAGTACTTC
D: -; V: TRBV6-2/TRBV6-3; size: -; J: TRBJ2-5; CDR3: CASSYLASQRETQYF; DNA: TGTGCCAGCAGTTACCTCGCCAGCCAACGGGAGACCCAGTACTTC
D: TRBD1; V: TRBV4-2; size: -; J: TRBJ1-4; CDR3: CASSQDADGTGIFGEKLFF; DNA: TGTGCCAGCAGCCAAGATGCGGACGGGACAGGGATTTTTGGAGAAAAACTGTTTTTT
D: TRBD2; V: TRBV5-1; size: many; J: TRBJ2-3; CDR3: CASSLAEASGDTDTQYF; DNA: TGCGCCAGCAGCTTGGCCGAGGCTAGCGGTGACACAGATACGCAGTATTTT
D: -; V: TRBV30; size: -; J: TRBJ2-3; CDR3: CAWSEQQAQYF; DNA: TGTGCCTGGAGTGAACAGCAGGCGCAGTATTTT
D: -; V: TRBV28; size: few; J: TRBJ1-2; CDR3: CASRRSGQSYGYTF; DNA: TGTGCCAGCCGCCGGTCGGGGCAGTCCTATGGCTACACCTTC
D: TRBD1; V: TRBV5-1; size: -; J: TRBJ1-5; CDR3: CASSSTGGCNQPQHF; DNA: TGCGCCAGCAGCTCGACAGGGGGTTGCAATCAGCCCCAGCATTTT
D: -; V: TRBV2; size: -; J: TRBJ1-4; CDR3: CASRSEGKLFF; DNA: TGTGCCAGCCGAAGCGAAGGAAAACTGTTTTTT
D: -; V: TRBV7-9; size: many; J: TRBJ2-7; CDR3: CASSPQQAYEQYF; DNA: TGTGCCAGCAGCCCACAACAAGCCTACGAGCAGTACTTC
D: -; V: TRBV2; size: few; J: TRBJ2-7; CDR3: CASSGSWKYEQYF; DNA: TGTGCCAGCAGTGGTAGTTGGAAATACGAGCAGTACTTC
D: TRBD1; V: TRBV7-6; size: -; J: TRBJ1-1; CDR3: CAGRSAGGTSPFF; DNA: TGTGCCGGCAGATCGGCAGGGGGAACGTCACCTTTCTTT
D: -; V: TRBV6-6; size: many; J: TRBJ2-7; CDR3: CASSYDRSIDEQYF; DNA: TGTGCCAGCAGCTACGACAGGTCTATAGACGAGCAGTACTTC
D: -; V: TRBV5-1; size: few; J: TRBJ2-5; CDR3: CASSPPGGVAGVETQYF; DNA: TGCGCCAGCAGCCCCCCGGGGGGCGTTGCGGGAGTAGAGACCCAGTACTTC
D: -; V: TRBV20-1; size: few; J: TRBJ2-3; CDR3: CSASRGTDTQYF; DNA: TGCAGTGCTAGCAGGGGCACAGATACGCAGTATTTT
D: TRBD2; V: TRBV3-1; size: -; J: TRBJ2-1; CDR3: CASSQGWSASGTYNEQFF; DNA: TGTGCCAGCAGCCAAGGGTGGTCGGCTAGCGGAACTTACAACGAGCAGTTCTTC
D: TRBD1; V: TRBV5-1; size: few; J: TRBJ2-2; CDR3: CASSPEGQGATGELFF; DNA: TGCGCCAGCAGCCCCGAGGGACAGGGGGCTACCGGGGAGCTGTTTTTT
D: TRBD2; V: TRBV7-2; size: few; J: TRBJ2-1; CDR3: CASSFPLPGGLYNEQFF; DNA: TGTGCCAGCAGCTTCCCCCTCCCGGGAGGACTTTACAATGAGCAGTTCTTC
D: TRBD2; V: TRBV3-1; size: -; J: TRBJ2-3; CDR3: CASSHSLTAGVAQYF; DNA: TGTGCCAGCAGCCACAGCCTGACAGCGGGAGTTGCGCAGTATTTT
D: TRBD1; V: TRBV6-5; size: few; J: TRBJ2-1; CDR3: CASRPGGQGPYNEQFF; DNA: TGTGCCAGCAGACCAGGCGGACAGGGGCCCTACAATGAGCAGTTCTTC
D: -; V: TRBV10-3; size: many; J: TRBJ1-5; CDR3: CAISRDKYSNQPQHF; DNA: TGTGCCATCAGTCGGGACAAGTATAGCAATCAGCCCCAGCATTTT
D: -; V: TRBV5-1; size: -; J: TRBJ2-5; CDR3: CASSGPGLVETQYF; DNA: TGCGCCAGCAGCGGCCCGGGGCTTGTGGAGACCCAGTACTTC
D: -; V: TRBV20-1; size: -; J: TRBJ1-1; CDR3: CSAPSGTGAGGKAFF; DNA: TGCAGTGCTCCCTCCGGGACGGGCGCAGGAGGTAAAGCTTTCTTT
D: -; V: TRBV18; size: -; J: TRBJ2-4; CDR3: CASSPIAFGEQYF; DNA: TGTGCCAGCTCACCAATCGCCTTTGGAGAGCAGTACTTC
D: -; V: TRBV29-1; size: -; J: TRBJ1-1; CDR3: CSVESTARGEAFF; DNA: TGCAGCGTTGAATCCACCGCGAGAGGTGAAGCTTTCTTT
D: TRBD1; V: TRBV28; size: few; J: TRBJ2-5; CDR3: CASSFGTGGPEPQETQYF; DNA: TGTGCCAGCAGTTTCGGGACAGGGGGTCCAGAGCCCCAAGAGACCCAGTACTTC
D: -; V: TRBV5-1; size: many; J: TRBJ1-1; CDR3: CASSFGTEAFF; DNA: TGTGCCAGCAGCTTCGGCACTGAAGCTTTCTTT
D: -; V: TRBV10-3; size: few; J: TRBJ2-1; CDR3: CAIRSSQLGDEQFF; DNA: TGTGCCATCAGGTCCTCGCAACTTGGGGATGAGCAGTTCTTC